This TCR beta chain was sequenced during a study of blood T cell repertoires in COVID-19 (dated by TCRdb to about 2020). For the study in its entirety: The collaborator samples originated in the United States, Italy and Spain and spanned the acute and convalescent phases of COVID-19. Where HLA class I and class II types were available, the types were taken from metadata supplied by the sample provider, not from assay-based typing. The sample metadata nearly always contained a de-identified subject ID, COVID-19 status, age in years and sex. The repertoires were made available in a free public database intended to serve as a resource for research on the immune response to SARS-CoV-2. The material from the prospective study consisted of cDNA or gDNA derived from T cells, B-cell-depleted T cells, or PBMCs. Deeply sampled blood TCRbeta repertoires from subjects exposed to, actively infected with, or recovered from COVID-19 were included in the dataset. Samples came from the ongoing ImmuneRACE study (first 160 participants) plus 1,254 subjects from 6 global collaborators.

V was cut back by 6 bases and J by 2 bases, leaving a gap of 10 bases between them. The CDR3 goes from the cysteine to the phenylalanine over 14 residues. Only the CDR3 DNA stays, 42 bases, in frame from base 1. CDR1 and CDR2 are read off the germline V gene (reference sequence) as SEHNR and FQNEAQ. Collaborating institutions collected whole blood in K2EDTA tubes following their own protocols. For TCRbeta analysis, collaborators shipped samples in one of three forms: frozen whole blood, isolated PBMCs, or DNA extracted from either of those sample types. In the case of this clone: What this receptor recognizes is not known. Base-call qualities are not available, and no considerably larger clone is one nucleotide away.

Overall results and qualifications from the work: How much clinical and demographic metadata was included differed by source and by participant, and the metadata was provided uncurated.

The immunoSEQ Assay, a bias-controlled multiplex PCR, was used to amplify TCRbeta CDR3 regions from genomic DNA. The study's own analysis went as follows. Within the assay, amplification of reference gene primers was used to estimate how many nucleated cells each sample contained. To quantify the absolute abundance of each unique TCRbeta CDR3 rearrangement, sequence reads were collapsed and filtered. For each sample, productive Simpson clonality was calculated as the square root of Simpson's diversity index over productive rearrangements. The clones in this table, taken by TCRdb from immuneACCESS, are in-frame only. Not every clone is retained; where verified, under half of the shortfall comes from an unresolved V gene, and the cause of the rest is unknown. That table furnishes V, J and clone size, whereas the DNA furnished D and trimming. For this sample there are under 150,000 clones; approximately 90% appear just once. The top ten hold around 4.5% of the sample.

The clonotype comes from a woman in her forties or fifties with acute or convalescent COVID-19. Sample: peripheral blood. This receptor chain uses TRBV7-9 and TRBJ2-2, with no D gene named confidently. The CDR3 reads CASSLDPNTGELFF. The sequence in DNA is TGTGCCAGCAGTCTAGACCCAAACACCGGGGAGCTGTTTTTT. Full variable domain (CDR3 extended with the reference TRBV7-9 and TRBJ2-2 proteins): DTGVSQNPRHKITKRGQNVTFRCDPISEHNRLYWYRQTLGQGPEFLTYFQNEAQLEKSRLLSDRFSAERPKGSFSTLEIQRTEQGDSAMYLCASSLDPNTGELFFGEGSRLTVL.